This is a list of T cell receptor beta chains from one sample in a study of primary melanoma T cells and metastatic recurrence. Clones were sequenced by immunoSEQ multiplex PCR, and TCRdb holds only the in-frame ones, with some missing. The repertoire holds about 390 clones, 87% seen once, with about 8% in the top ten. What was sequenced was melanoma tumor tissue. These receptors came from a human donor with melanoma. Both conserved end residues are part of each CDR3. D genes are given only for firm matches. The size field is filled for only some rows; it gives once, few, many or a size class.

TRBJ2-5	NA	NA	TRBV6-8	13	TGTGCCATCAGTACCCGGGACCAAGAGACCCAGTACTTC	CAISTRDQETQYF
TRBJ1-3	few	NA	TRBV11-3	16	TGTGCCAGCAGCTTGAAGGGTAGCAGATCCGGAAACACCATATATTTT	CASSLKGSRSGNTIYF
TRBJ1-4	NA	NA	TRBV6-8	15	TGTGCCAGCAGTGACCAACAGGGCGCGGTTGAAAAACTGTTTTTT	CASSDQQGAVEKLFF
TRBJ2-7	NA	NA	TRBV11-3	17	TGTGCCAGCAGCTTAGGTACGCCCGGGACACTACCTTACGAGCAGTACTTC	CASSLGTPGTLPYEQYF
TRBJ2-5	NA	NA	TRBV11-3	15	TGTGCCAGCAGCACAAGGACACAAGGCGAGGAGACCCAGTACTTC	CASSTRTQGEETQYF
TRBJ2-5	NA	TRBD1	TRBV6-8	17	TGTGCCAGCAGTTACGCCGTGGACAGGGGGAGGCAAGAGACCCAGTACTTC	CASSYAVDRGRQETQYF
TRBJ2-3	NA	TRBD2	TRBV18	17	TGTGCCAGCTCACCACGGCCGCTAGCGGGAGACACAGATACGCAGTATTTT	CASSPRPLAGDTDTQYF